This T cell receptor beta chain appears in the sequencing data of a study of cytomegalovirus exposure and HLA in healthy donors. Study-wide results and limits: Prediction of most subjects' HLA-A and HLA-B alleles by TCR beta sequences was reportedly accurate.

The CDR3 has 15 residues. Germline loops: CDR1 LNHDA, CDR2 SQIVND (reference sequence). Trimming removed 4 bases from V and 2 bases from J; junction bases left unmatched: 7. PCR involved 60 Vbeta and 13 Jbeta primers. The repertoire was sequenced with immunoSEQ multiplex PCR; TCRdb's copy has only in-frame clones and lacks some. The sample yields 90,000 to 150,000 clones, roughly 65% seen once. Note on this clone: What it binds is not known.

The sequenced sample was PBMCs. V is TRBV19 and J is TRBJ2-7, with TRBD2 matching 8 bases. This TCR derives from a man aged 40-49 years in good health and CMV-seropositive. CDR3 region: CASSTRSGLAYEQYF. In DNA form, the CDR3 reads TGTGCCAGTAGTACCAGATCGGGACTAGCCTACGAGCAGTACTTC.